The source of this TCR beta chain is a study of shared clonotypes between healthy human individuals. For the study at large: Three plates were used per donor for CD4 naive, three for CD4 memory, two for CD8 naive and one for CD8 memory.

Study-wide results and limits: Clonotypes shared by all four donors outscored non-shared clonotypes in generation probability.

Germline values: CDR1 SGHRS, CDR2 YFSETQ. V was pared by 0 bases and J by 0 bases, with 6 bases between. The CDR3 contains 14 residues. Remarks on this clone: The antigen is unknown.

Authors' data handling: From ImmunoSEQ came sequences covering only the junction and carrying no quality scores, so filtering differed. The protocol was immunoSEQ multiplex PCR, while the TCRdb copy is restricted to in-frame clones and leaves out a portion. V and J calls plus clone size are reproduced from that table; the DNA served to infer D and trimming. The table includes roughly 1.4 million clones, roughly 98.5% detected once. HIV-negative, healthy adults without recent acute infections or vaccinations were the donors. Sequenced input: naive CD4+ T cells sorted from blood. Noted subset: CD45RA+ positively selected. The chain has TRBV5-1 and TRBJ1-1; D is unclear. The clonotype comes from a man aged 30-40 years in good health. Written as DNA, the CDR3 is TGCGCCAGCAGCTTGGAGCCAATGAACACTGAAGCTTTCTTT. Its protein is CASSLEPMNTEAFF.